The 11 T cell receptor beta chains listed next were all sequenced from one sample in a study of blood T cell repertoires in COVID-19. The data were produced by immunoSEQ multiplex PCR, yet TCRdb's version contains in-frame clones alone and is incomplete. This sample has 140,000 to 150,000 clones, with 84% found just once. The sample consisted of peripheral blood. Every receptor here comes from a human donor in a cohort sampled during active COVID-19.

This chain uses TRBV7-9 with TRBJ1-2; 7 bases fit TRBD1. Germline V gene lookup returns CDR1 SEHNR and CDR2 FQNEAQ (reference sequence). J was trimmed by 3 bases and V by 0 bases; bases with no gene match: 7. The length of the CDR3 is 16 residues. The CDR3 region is CASSLASGRGDYGYTF. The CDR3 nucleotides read TGTGCCAGCAGCTTAGCTTCCGGCAGGGGGGACTATGGCTACACCTTC.

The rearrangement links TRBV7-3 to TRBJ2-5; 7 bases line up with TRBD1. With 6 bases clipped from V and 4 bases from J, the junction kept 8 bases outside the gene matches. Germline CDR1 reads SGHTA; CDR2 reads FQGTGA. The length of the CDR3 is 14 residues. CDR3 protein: CASSERGQGETQYF. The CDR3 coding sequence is TGTGCCAGCAGTGAGAGGGGGCAAGGAGAGACCCAGTACTTC.

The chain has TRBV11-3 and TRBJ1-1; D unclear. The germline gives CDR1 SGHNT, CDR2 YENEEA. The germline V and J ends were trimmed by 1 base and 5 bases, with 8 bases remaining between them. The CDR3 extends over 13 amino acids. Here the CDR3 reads CASSLGALTEAFF. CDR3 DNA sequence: TGTGCCAGCAGCTTAGGGGCTTTGACTGAAGCTTTCTTT.

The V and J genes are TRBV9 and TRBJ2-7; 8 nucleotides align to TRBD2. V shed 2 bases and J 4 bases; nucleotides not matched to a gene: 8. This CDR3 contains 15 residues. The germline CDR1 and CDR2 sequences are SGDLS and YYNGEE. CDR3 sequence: CASSVSGGPTYEQYF. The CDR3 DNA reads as TGTGCCAGCAGCGTCTCGGGGGGGCCTACTTACGAGCAGTACTTC.

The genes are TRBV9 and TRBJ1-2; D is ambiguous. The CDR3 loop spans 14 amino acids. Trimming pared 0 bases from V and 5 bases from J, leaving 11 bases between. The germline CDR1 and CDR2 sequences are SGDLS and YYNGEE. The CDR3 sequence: CASSVGAESYGYTF. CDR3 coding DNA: TGTGCCAGCAGCGTAGGGGCAGAATCTTATGGCTACACCTTC.

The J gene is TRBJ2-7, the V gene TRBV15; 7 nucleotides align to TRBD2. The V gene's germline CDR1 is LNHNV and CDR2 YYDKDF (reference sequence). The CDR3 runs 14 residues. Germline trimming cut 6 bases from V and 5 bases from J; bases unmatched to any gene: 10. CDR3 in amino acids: CATSSGRGLHEQYF. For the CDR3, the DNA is TGTGCCACCAGTTCGGGGAGGGGTCTCCACGAGCAGTACTTC.

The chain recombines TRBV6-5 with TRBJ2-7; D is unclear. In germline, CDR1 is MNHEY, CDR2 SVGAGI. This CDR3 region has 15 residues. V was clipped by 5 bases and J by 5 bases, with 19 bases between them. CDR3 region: CASSPTRYVLNEQYF. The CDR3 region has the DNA TGTGCCAGCAGTCCCACAAGATACGTCCTCAACGAGCAGTACTTC.

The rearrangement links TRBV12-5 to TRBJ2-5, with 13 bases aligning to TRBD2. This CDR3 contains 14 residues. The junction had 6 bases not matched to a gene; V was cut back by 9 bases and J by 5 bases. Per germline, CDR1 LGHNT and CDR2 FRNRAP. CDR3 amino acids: CARLTSGRAETQYF. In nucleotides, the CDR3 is TGTGCTAGACTTACTAGCGGGAGGGCGGAGACCCAGTACTTC.

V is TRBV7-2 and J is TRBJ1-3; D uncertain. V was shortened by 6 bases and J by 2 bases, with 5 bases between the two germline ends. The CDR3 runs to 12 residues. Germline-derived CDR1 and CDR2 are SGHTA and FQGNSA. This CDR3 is CASSVTGNTIYF. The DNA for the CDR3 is TGTGCCAGCAGTGTAACTGGAAACACCATATATTTT.

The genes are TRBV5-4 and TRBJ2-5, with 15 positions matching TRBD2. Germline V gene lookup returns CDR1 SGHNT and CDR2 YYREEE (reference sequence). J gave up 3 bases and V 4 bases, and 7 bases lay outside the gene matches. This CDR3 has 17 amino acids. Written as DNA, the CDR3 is TGTGCCAGCAGCCCGGGACTAGCGGGAGGTCAAAAAGAGACCCAGTACTTC. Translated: CASSPGLAGGQKETQYF.

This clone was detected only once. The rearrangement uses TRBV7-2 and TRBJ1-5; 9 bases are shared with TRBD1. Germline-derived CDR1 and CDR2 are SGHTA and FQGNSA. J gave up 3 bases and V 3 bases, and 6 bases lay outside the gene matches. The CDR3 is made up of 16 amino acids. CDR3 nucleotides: TGTGCCAGCAGCTTCACAGGGGGCGCGAACAATCAGCCCCAGCATTTT. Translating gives CASSFTGGANNQPQHF.